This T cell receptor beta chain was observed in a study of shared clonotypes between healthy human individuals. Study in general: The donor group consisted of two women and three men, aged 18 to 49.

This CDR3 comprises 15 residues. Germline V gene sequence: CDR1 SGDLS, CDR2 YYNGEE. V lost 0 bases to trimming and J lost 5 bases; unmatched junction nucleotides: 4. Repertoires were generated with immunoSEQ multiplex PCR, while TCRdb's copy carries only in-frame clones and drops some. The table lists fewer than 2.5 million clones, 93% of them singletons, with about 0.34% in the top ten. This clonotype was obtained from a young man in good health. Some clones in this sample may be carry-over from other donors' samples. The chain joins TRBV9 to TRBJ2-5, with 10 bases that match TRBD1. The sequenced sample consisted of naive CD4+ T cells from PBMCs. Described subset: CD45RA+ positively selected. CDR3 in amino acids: CASSVGDRGWETQYF. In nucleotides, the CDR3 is TGTGCCAGCAGCGTAGGGGACAGGGGATGGGAGACCCAGTACTTC.